Sequencing of this T cell receptor beta chain was carried out in a study of cytomegalovirus exposure and HLA in healthy donors. Study context: The roughly 120 validation repertoires were reported in a later analysis to have been generated on the same platform as the roughly 700 first-cohort repertoires. Overall study results and limits: CMV antigen specificity was confirmed in vitro for three CMV-associated chains. Listed as cytomegalovirus-associated were 150 to 200 TCR beta chains.

The approximately 120-subject validation cohort, separate from the roughly 670-subject first cohort, included the donors. Germline V gene sequence: CDR1 SNHLY, CDR2 FYNNEI. CDR3 length: 13 amino acids. J gave up 5 bases and V 5 bases, and 5 bases lay outside the gene matches. Comments on this clone: Its antigen is not identified.

Repertoires were generated with immunoSEQ multiplex PCR, while TCRdb's copy carries only in-frame clones and drops some. The sample lists some 110,000 clones; around 88% were seen once. This sequence originates from a man younger than 35 in good health and CMV-seronegative. The chain is built from TRBV2 and TRBJ1-1, with 7 bases that match TRBD1. The sequenced sample consisted of PBMCs. Here the CDR3 DNA reads TGTGCCAGCAGTCAAACAGGGGTGACTGAAGCTTTCTTT. Residues: CASSQTGVTEAFF.